This passage covers 4 T cell receptor beta chains from one sample sequenced in a study of blood T cell repertoires in COVID-19. The repertoire was sequenced with immunoSEQ multiplex PCR; TCRdb's copy has only in-frame clones and lacks some. This sample yields 100,000 to 150,000 clones, of which around nine tenths are seen a single time; more than 9.5% belongs to the top ten. Specimen: peripheral blood. These receptors were taken from a woman aged 70-85 years with COVID-19, enrolled during active disease.

This clone appeared a single time. The chain links TRBV30 to TRBJ1-2; D ambiguous. CDR1 GTSNPN and CDR2 SVGIG come from the germline V gene (reference sequence). The CDR3 totals 13 residues. V was clipped by 2 bases and J by 3 bases, with 10 bases between them. For the CDR3, the DNA is TGTGCCTGGAGTTTGGGAGTAGACTATGGCTACACCTTC. This translates into CAWSLGVDYGYTF.

This chain links TRBV5-4 with TRBJ2-1; 8 nucleotides agree with TRBD2. Germline CDR1 and CDR2: SGHNT and YYREEE (reference sequence). This CDR3 has 16 residues. Unmatched junction bases numbered 5, after V lost 0 bases and J lost 3 bases. The CDR3 bases are TGTGCCAGCAGCTTGGGTCAGCGGGGGAACTACAATGAGCAGTTCTTC. Translated: CASSLGQRGNYNEQFF.

The chain employs TRBV28 and TRBJ1-1; 8 bases map to TRBD1. The junction had 7 bases not matched to a gene; V was cut back by 6 bases and J by 4 bases. The CDR3 sequence is 14 residues long. The germline gives CDR1 MDHEN, CDR2 SYDVKM. The CDR3 sequence is CASRTGAQGTEAFF. DNA for the CDR3: TGTGCCAGCAGGACAGGGGCGCAGGGCACTGAAGCTTTCTTT.

V gene TRBV29-1 combines with J gene TRBJ2-1; TRBD2 is a possible D gene (5 bases). Looked up from germline, CDR1 is SQVTM and CDR2 is ANQGSEA. This CDR3 is built from 11 residues. V lost 8 bases and J lost 7, with 12 bases in between. CDR3 protein: CSPTRGNEQFF. The CDR3 DNA reads as TGCAGCCCTACTAGAGGGAATGAGCAGTTCTTC.